This TCR beta chain was recorded in a study of blood T cell repertoires in COVID-19. This clone appeared a few times. Germline V lookup: CDR1 MNHEY, CDR2 SMNVEV (reference sequence). CDR3 length equals 16 residues. V was pared by 3 bases and J by 7 bases, with 18 bases between. Original processing notes: From reference gene primer amplification, estimates of nucleated cell counts were derived. Repertoires were generated with immunoSEQ multiplex PCR, while TCRdb's copy carries only in-frame clones and drops some. The DNA was the basis for D and trimming; V, J and clone size are from that table. The profile shows 200,000 to 250,000 clones, roughly 90% of them singletons.

This sequence originates from a middle-aged woman with acute COVID-19. The chain has TRBV27 and TRBJ1-4; tentatively, D is TRBD1 (6 bases). The sample taken for sequencing was PBMCs or T cells enriched from blood (not recorded which). Here the CDR3 DNA reads TGTGCCAGCAGTTTGAAGGGGGTGGATAGACCTGAAAAACTGTTTTTT. Its protein product is CASSLKGVDRPEKLFF.